Included here is one T cell receptor beta chain sequence, with context. The antigen remains unidentified. This sample was included in a study of OX40 agonist ivuxolimab in advanced cancers. At the level of the study: Every patient in dose escalation had hepatocellular carcinoma, melanoma, renal cell or head and neck cancer. A partial response was reached by three patients: one with hepatocellular carcinoma and two with cutaneous melanoma.

Produced via immunoSEQ multiplex PCR; TCRdb's table is partial and in-frame only. This table has about 64,000 clones, approximately 82% appearing once. V lost 9 bases to trimming and J lost 7 bases; unmatched junction nucleotides: 2. Per germline, CDR1 SGHDT and CDR2 YYEEEE. The CDR3 consists of 12 residues. Study results and limitations: Averaged across samples, CD8+ T cells carried more expanded clones than CD4+ did. By week 6 at 0.1 to 3.0 mg/kg, blood CD4+ and CD8+ T cells had expanded clonally.

The starting material was CD4+ or CD8+ T cells sorted from blood, obtained in a trial of the OX40 agonist ivuxolimab. The gene calls are TRBV5-6 and TRBJ1-4, with 11 positions matching TRBD1. The TCR sequence derives from an adult with an advanced solid tumor such as melanoma, head and neck, liver or kidney cancer. The CDR3 loop is CATGTGGEKLFF. The DNA of the CDR3 is TGTGCCACCGGGACAGGGGGTGAAAAACTGTTTTTT.